This TCR beta chain is from a study of blood T cell repertoires in COVID-19. The overall study: Acute and convalescent COVID-19 samples came from the United States, Italy and Spain.

Germline V gene sequence: CDR1 LGHDT, CDR2 YNNKEL (reference sequence). V was pared by 4 bases and J by 7 bases, with 11 bases of the junction left unmatched. The CDR3 has 17 amino acids. Authors' analysis steps: Amplification of reference gene primers provided the estimated nucleated cell counts. Using immunoSEQ multiplex PCR, the repertoire was profiled, and TCRdb retains in-frame clones only, with some absent. D and trimming come from the DNA, and the V and J calls and clone size come from that table. The table lists more than 200,000 clones, approximately 88% of them singletons, with 6.3% in the top ten.

This sequence joins TRBV3-1 (or the pseudogene TRBV3-2) and TRBJ2-1, with 12 bases aligning to TRBD2. Sequencing was done on a sample of peripheral blood. This receptor was obtained from a woman in her 30s with COVID-19, enrolled during active disease. The CDR3 loop reads CASSPRNGGLAGNEQFF. The CDR3 DNA reads as TGTGCCAGCAGCCCTCGGAACGGCGGACTAGCGGGAAATGAGCAGTTCTTC.